The 4 T cell receptor beta chains given below trace back to one sample, sequenced in a study of human T cells and chemical hapten exposure. A single record per CDR3 protein comes from TCRdb applying MiXCR to the RACE reads. The sample has a few hundred thousand distinct CDR3 sequences; around 6% are singletons. As for time point: patch test 2, 6 weeks after DPC sensitization. Treatment defined: therapeutic diphenylcyclopropenone sensitization with weekly scalp DPC. The sequencing here drew on whole blood, taken in connection with sensitization to the hapten diphenylcyclopropenone (DPC). The receptors originated from a woman younger than 35 with alopecia areata. Some clones in this sample may be carry-over from other donors' samples.

The table lists this clonotype with many counts. The CDR3 sequence is CASRGDTQYF. The CDR3, as DNA: TGTGCCAGCAGGGGAGATACGCAGTATTTT. The chain is built from TRBV7-2 and TRBJ2-3, with D uncertain. Trimming removed 6 bases from V and 5 bases from J, with 3 bases in between. Germline V gene sequence: CDR1 SGHTA, CDR2 FQGNSA. This CDR3 comprises 10 residues. Looking up the rest from reference TRBV7-2 and TRBJ2-3 gives the full variable domain: GAGVSQSPSNKVTEKGKDVELRCDPISGHTALYWYRQSLGQGLEFLIYFQGNSAPDKSGLPSDRFSAERTGGSVSTLTIQRTQQEDSAVYLCASRGDTQYFGPGTRLTVL.

This clonotype showed up many times. This sequence joins TRBV11-3 and TRBJ2-1; 7 nucleotides match TRBD2. The J segment lost 0 bases and the V segment lost 5 bases, leaving 10 bases of the junction unmatched. Per the germline V gene, CDR1 is SGHNT and CDR2 is YENEEA. This CDR3 is 17 amino acids long. CDR3 loop: CASSPGPGLVSYNEQFF. The CDR3 nucleotides read TGTGCCAGCAGCCCTGGGCCCGGACTAGTCTCCTACAATGAGCAGTTCTTC.

This clonotype was seen a few times. The gene calls are TRBV2 and TRBJ1-2; D unresolved. The CDR3 runs to 13 residues. Trimming shortened V by 5 bases and J by 4 bases, and 11 bases separated the two germline ends. CDR1 and CDR2 (germline): SNHLY, FYNNEI. The CDR3 here is CASSPAGAYGYTF. The CDR3 DNA sequence: TGTGCCAGCAGTCCGGCCGGTGCCTATGGCTACACCTTC.

The chain recombines TRBV5-1 with TRBJ2-3, with TRBD2 as a possible D gene (6 bases). Germline-derived CDR1 and CDR2 are SGHRS and YFSETQ. Trimming stripped 0 bases from V and 0 bases from J, with 11 bases between. This CDR3 has 16 amino acids. The CDR3: CASSLGLSGSTDTQYF. CDR3 coding DNA: TGCGCCAGCAGCTTGGGTCTTAGCGGAAGCACAGATACGCAGTATTTT.